Following are 10 T cell receptor beta chains from one sample sequenced in a study of cytomegalovirus exposure and HLA in healthy donors. This PCR relied on a set of 60 Vbeta primers and 13 Jbeta primers. Assay: immunoSEQ multiplex PCR; the TCRdb copy retains only in-frame clones and omits some. The sample contains over 95,000 clones, just under 75% of which appear only once. Sequencing input: PBMCs. Source of these receptors: a human donor in good health.

This clone has just a few counts. The V call is TRBV5-6, the J call TRBJ1-1, with D tentatively TRBD1 (6 bases). Germline CDR1 is SGHDT and CDR2 is YYEEEE. This CDR3 has 15 residues. Trimming took off 4 bases at V and 4 bases at J, with 17 bases between the two ends. CDR3 protein: CASSLTDRTSTEAFF. As DNA, the CDR3 is TGTGCCAGCAGCCTTACCGACAGGACTTCCACTGAAGCTTTCTTT.

This chain links TRBV5-8 with TRBJ1-2; the D gene is possibly TRBD1 (5 bases). Germline values: CDR1 SGHTS, CDR2 YDEGEE. V lost 0 bases, J lost 0 bases, and 12 bases lay in between. The CDR3 length is 16 residues. CDR3 in amino acids: CASSLEAGLANYGYTF. The CDR3 bases are TGTGCCAGCAGCTTGGAAGCGGGGCTAGCTAACTATGGCTACACCTTC.

The chain links TRBV5-8 to TRBJ1-5, with TRBD1 as a possible D gene (5 bases). The CDR3 sequence is 16 residues long. Germline lookup yields CDR1 SGHTS and CDR2 YDEGEE. The V and J ends lost 4 bases and 4 bases respectively, with 18 bases between them. CDR3 region: CASSRSTGTQNQPQHF. The DNA for the CDR3 is TGTGCCAGCAGCCGATCTACCGGGACTCAGAATCAGCCCCAGCATTTT.

This clone was observed a single time. The V and J genes are TRBV19 and TRBJ2-1; 10 nucleotides line up with TRBD2. V was pared by 6 bases and J by 4 bases, with 3 bases of the junction left unmatched. Germline lookup yields CDR1 LNHDA and CDR2 SQIVND (reference sequence). CDR3 length equals 14 residues. The CDR3 here is CASRSSGGYNEQFF. The CDR3 DNA follows: TGTGCCAGTAGAAGTAGCGGGGGGTACAATGAGCAGTTCTTC.

The chain employs TRBV4-1 and TRBJ2-2; D gene uncertain. CDR1 MGHRA and CDR2 YSYEKL come from the germline V gene. The CDR3 sequence is 14 residues long. V gave up 1 base and J gave up 7 bases, with 10 bases separating them. CDR3 sequence: CASSQGPTNGELFF. The CDR3 coding sequence is TGCGCCAGCAGCCAAGGGCCTACTAACGGGGAGCTGTTTTTT.

V is TRBV9 and J is TRBJ2-1, with 11 bases matching TRBD1. Trimming removed 4 bases from V and 3 bases from J; junction bases left unmatched: 3. This CDR3 is built from 15 residues. CDR1 is SGDLS and CDR2 is YYNGEE in the germline V gene. The CDR3, as DNA: TGTGCCAGCAGCATGGGACAGGGGGGCTACAATGAGCAGTTCTTC. This encodes CASSMGQGGYNEQFF.

V gene TRBV29-1 combines with J gene TRBJ2-6, with D tentatively TRBD2 (6 bases). V lost 4 bases to trimming and J lost 0 bases, with 10 bases between them. This CDR3 spans 15 amino acids. Germline CDR1 and CDR2: SQVTM and ANQGSEA. DNA of the CDR3: TGCAGCGTTGCCTGGAGGGGCTCTGGGGCCAACGTCCTGACTTTC. Protein sequence: CSVAWRGSGANVLTF.

This clone occurred a few times. The chain couples TRBV6-5 to TRBJ1-1; 8 positions agree with TRBD1. Germline-derived CDR1 and CDR2 are MNHEY and SVGAGI. Trimming took 5 bases from V and 6 from J; bases not matched to a gene: 11. The CDR3 spans 15 residues. CDR3 sequence: CASSPDRDRAAEAFF. The CDR3 DNA follows: TGTGCCAGCAGTCCGGACAGGGACCGAGCCGCTGAAGCTTTCTTT.

The chain links TRBV19 to TRBJ2-3; TRBD1 agrees at 11 bases. V lost 2 bases, J lost 0 bases, and 4 bases stayed unmatched. The CDR3 is made up of 17 amino acids. Germline lookup yields CDR1 LNHDA and CDR2 SQIVND (reference sequence). The chain's CDR3 is CASSIQRTGGSTDTQYF. CDR3 in DNA: TGTGCCAGTAGTATACAACGGACAGGGGGCAGCACAGATACGCAGTATTTT.

V usage is TRBV5-1 and J usage is TRBJ2-3; 8 nucleotides match TRBD1. This CDR3 has 17 residues. Germline V lookup: CDR1 SGHRS, CDR2 YFSETQ. V dropped 4 bases and J dropped 4; count of bases not matched to a gene: 14. The CDR3 sequence: CASSVTGQGRVSDTQYF. DNA for the CDR3: TGCGCCAGCAGCGTTACCGGACAGGGCAGAGTTTCAGATACGCAGTATTTT.